The 5 T cell receptor delta chains below all came from one sample that was sequenced in a study of gamma-delta T cells after stem cell transplantation. TCRdb redid clone calling on the RT-PCR reads using CATT. The sample lists over 2,500 delta-chain clones; roughly 5.2% were seen once. Sequenced input: gamma-delta T cells. The receptors were gathered from a human donor. It is not recorded whose cells these are; they may come from a transplant donor.

In regard to this clone: The TCRdb protein comes from a much larger clone and disagrees with this DNA's translation at residue 10, likely due to a read error; the protein given here is derived from the DNA. J is TRDJ3 and V is TRDV2, with D possibly TRDD3 on 5 matching bases. The CDR3 consists of 17 residues. Germline loops: CDR1 GEAIGNYY, CDR2 EKD. Trimming shortened V by 1 base and J by 6 bases, and 15 bases separated the two germline ends. CDR3 coding DNA: TGTGCCTGTGACACTATGATACCCGCCTTGGACACCCGACAGATGTTTTTC. Protein sequence: CACDTMIPALDTRQMFF.

In the case of this clone: A far larger clone is one base from this, pointing to a likely read error. The gene calls are TRDV2 and TRDJ1; D is ambiguous. This CDR3 is 15 amino acids long. Trimming stripped 0 bases from V and 2 bases from J, with 12 bases between. The germline gives CDR1 GEAIGNYY, CDR2 EKD. The CDR3 sequence is CACDTVGVRTDKLIF. CDR3 DNA: TGTGCCTGTGACACCGTAGGGGTACGGACCGATAAACTCATCTTT.

This clone qualifies as large. Other DNA sequences of this sample code for an identical CDR3. V and J are TRDV2 and TRDJ1; 12 positions agree with TRDD3. The germline V gene encodes CDR1 GEAIGNYY and CDR2 EKD. The CDR3 consists of 16 residues. V gave up 1 base and J gave up 3 bases; unmatched junction bases: 5. The CDR3 DNA reads TGTGCCTGTGACACTCTGGGGGATACGGGACCCGATAAACTCATCTTT. Translated, it gives CACDTLGDTGPDKLIF.

This clone was counted between two and nine times. TCRdb records a much larger clone's protein for this DNA, with a difference at residue 17 that likely arises from a read error; the protein given is the translation of the DNA. CDR3 protein: CACDLTGGSGSWDTRQTFF. The CDR3 DNA is TGTGCCTGTGACTTGACTGGGGGATCGGGTTCCTGGGACACCCGACAGACGTTTTTC. The chain joins TRDV2 to TRDJ3; 10 bases agree with TRDD3. CDR1 is GEAIGNYY, CDR2 EKD, per germline. The CDR3 runs to 19 residues.

This clone came up a few times. The protein given by TCRdb reflects a much larger clone and differs at residue 5 from this DNA's translation, likely from a read error; the protein shown is the DNA's translation. V gene TRDV2 combines with J gene TRDJ1, with 7 bases fitting TRDD3. The germline V gene has CDR1 GEAIGNYY and CDR2 EKD. The CDR3 runs to 19 residues. V trimming: 3 bases; J trimming: 0 bases; junction bases outside the gene matches: 18. CDR3 in amino acids: CACDAVTSGGPRYTDKLIF. The CDR3 DNA reads as TGTGCCTGTGACGCCGTCACATCTGGGGGTCCGAGGTACACCGATAAACTCATCTTT.